This TCR beta chain was observed in a study of metastatic and nonmetastatic thyroid tumors. Study information: Comparative analysis of repertoires was undertaken across blood and tumor or nodule tissue obtained from malignant and benign thyroid patients.

Germline CDR1 MNHNS, CDR2 SASEGT. CDR3 length equals 15 residues. Among the patients, none had received any treatment before thyroid surgery. This clone has a handful of counts. The junction departs from germline at one end; a sequencing error may be responsible. Authors' data handling: A papillary thyroid cancer distant-metastasis classifier was built from CDR3 differences across clinicopathological groups. TCRdb reanalyzed the PCR reads via MiXCR. TCRdb assigned the V and J calls; the authors' analysis was not used. The profile shows about 33,000 clones, more than 15% of them singletons. The genes are TRBV6-1 and TRBJ2-5; TRBD1 matches at 9 bases. Sequencing input: blood. This receptor was taken from a female donor with papillary thyroid cancer or a benign thyroid nodule (not recorded which). Some clones in this sample may be carry-over from other donors' samples. DNA of the CDR3: TGTGCCAGCAGACAGGGGGACAGGGATGCAGAGACCAAGTACTTC. Protein sequence: CASRQGDRDAETKYF.